This T cell receptor beta chain was retrieved from a study of T cell responses to AZD1222 COVID-19 vaccine. Between the trimmed V and J ends, which lost 6 bases and 0 bases, there was a span of 11 bases. The germline CDR1 and CDR2 sequences are MNHEY and SMNVEV (reference sequence). This CDR3 is built from 14 residues. Sequencing was performed with immunoSEQ multiplex PCR; in TCRdb, only in-frame clones are kept and a portion is missing. This sample has roughly 150,000 clones, with about 92% found just once. The chain employs TRBV27 and TRBJ1-1; possible D gene TRBD1, 5 bases. This receptor was identified in an adult in good health. The sample consisted of peripheral blood, taken on day 0 of AZD1222 vaccination. The CDR3 DNA reads as TGTGCCAGCAGCTCGGGACCCATGAACACTGAAGCTTTCTTT. It yields the protein CASSSGPMNTEAFF.